The 21 T cell receptor beta chains listed next were all sequenced from one sample in a study of regulatory T cells in long-lasting Graves disease (dated by TCRdb to the early 2020s). The time point label, read with the paper, signifies: persistent/refractory GD, antithyroid drugs over 5 years with positive TRAb. For both TCR sequencing and RNA sequencing, RNA was extracted from PBMCs using TRIzol. Libraries were made using multiplex PCR. Instrument on record: Illumina HiSeq 4000. To build TCR beta libraries, CDR3 regions were amplified by Arm-PCR using iRepertoire HTBI primers. TCRdb reprocessed the public reads (quality trimming at Q25 with fastp, clone calling with MiXCR) and kept in-frame beta chains. Each CDR3 protein appears once, grouped with its most common genes and DNA. This sample is represented by about 660,000 distinct CDR3 sequences; 25% to 35% of them were singletons. The top ten clonotypes cover about two fifths of the sample.

Material: peripheral blood mononuclear cells (PBMCs), obtained when the disease was refractory, from a patient treated with antithyroid drugs. The source of these receptors is a female donor with Graves disease.

The chain joins TRBV15 to TRBJ2-7; D ambiguous. Trimming pared 0 bases from V and 2 bases from J, leaving 14 bases between. Germline assignment: CDR1 LNHNV and CDR2 YYDKDF (reference sequence). The CDR3 runs 16 residues. The CDR3 loop is CATSRDTRVLTYEQYF. CDR3 bases: TGTGCCACCAGCAGAGATACCCGGGTTCTAACCTACGAGCAGTACTTC. Combining the CDR3 with reference TRBV15 and TRBJ2-7 gives the whole variable domain DAMVIQNPRYQVTQFGKPVTLSCSQTLNHNVMYWYQQKSSQAPKLLFHYYDKDFNNEADTPDNFQSRRPNTSFCFLDIRSPGLGDTAMYLCATSRDTRVLTYEQYFGPGTRLTVT.

In DNA form, the CDR3 reads TGTGCCAGCAGTACCATGGACGGTAATTATGGCTACACCTTC. Translating gives CASSTMDGNYGYTF. The gene calls are TRBV6-1 and TRBJ1-2; no firm D call. This CDR3 has 14 amino acids. The germline V and J ends were trimmed by 5 bases and 5 bases, with 15 bases remaining between them. Germline CDR1 is MNHNS and CDR2 is SASEGT.

This clonotype has a handful of counts. V is TRBV6-2 or TRBV6-3 and J is TRBJ1-5, with a possible D match to TRBD1 (6 bases). The CDR3 contains 18 residues. In germline, CDR1 is MNHEY, CDR2 SVGEGT. The germline V and J ends were trimmed by 9 bases and 3 bases, with 27 bases remaining between them. CDR3 amino acids: CASEKRKGQNAPNQPQHF. CDR3 bases: TGTGCCAGTGAAAAGAGAAAAGGACAGAATGCGCCCAATCAGCCCCAGCATTTT.

The rearrangement joins TRBV2 to TRBJ1-1, with D tentatively TRBD1 (5 bases). CDR3 size: 14 residues. The germline V gene encodes CDR1 SNHLY and CDR2 FYNNEI. The ends were cut back, 8 bases at V and 7 bases at J, with 20 bases in the middle. The CDR3 protein is CASLPRQGWGEAFF. For the CDR3, the DNA is TGTGCCAGCCTCCCCCGGCAGGGTTGGGGTGAAGCTTTCTTT.

This clonotype showed up many times. This rearrangement joins TRBV12-3 or TRBV12-4 to TRBJ1-1, with D hard to call. This CDR3 has 12 amino acids. V was clipped by 7 bases and J by 1 base, with 7 bases between them. In DNA, the CDR3 is TGTGCCAGCACAGAAGGGAACACTGAAGCTTTCTTT. Translated, it gives CASTEGNTEAFF.

In this sample, this clonotype turned up a few times. The chain has TRBV7-3 and TRBJ2-5, with D possibly TRBD1 on 5 matching bases. Germline CDR1 reads SGHTA; CDR2 reads FQGTGA. The CDR3 extends over 15 amino acids. V gave up 5 bases and J gave up 2 bases, with 15 bases separating them. The CDR3 here is CASSPGGRAQETQYF. DNA for the CDR3: TGTGCCAGCAGCCCAGGTGGCAGGGCACAAGAGACCCAGTACTTC.

The rearrangement uses TRBV4-1 and TRBJ1-4; 7 bases line up with TRBD1. Germline V gene data show CDR1 as MGHRA and CDR2 as YSYEKL. The CDR3 has 20 residues. With 1 base clipped from V and 5 bases from J, the junction kept 19 bases outside the gene matches. The CDR3 DNA is TGCGCCAGCAGCCAAGCCGATATCGCCGGGACAGCAAACGCGAATGAAAAACTGTTTTTT. It specifies CASSQADIAGTANANEKLFF.

This clonotype was recorded a few times. This chain links TRBV15 with TRBJ2-5; TRBD1 is a possible D gene (7 bases). The CDR3 contains 15 residues. Trimming stripped 1 base from V and 11 bases from J, with 20 bases between. Germline V gene lookup returns CDR1 LNHNV and CDR2 YYDKDF (reference sequence). The CDR3 loop is CATSRGAAGGGGQYF. CDR3 DNA sequence: TGTGCCACCAGCAGAGGGGCGGCAGGGGGAGGAGGGCAGTACTTC.

V is TRBV6-1 and J is TRBJ2-7; D is perhaps TRBD2 (13 bases). The CDR3 is 20 amino acids. CDR1 and CDR2 (germline): MNHNS, SASEGT. V lost 6 bases to trimming and J lost 7 bases, with 37 bases between them. The CDR3 DNA is TGTGCCAGCAGGGGACAGGGGGCGCGTGGGACTAGCGGGATAGTCGAGGAGCAGTACTTC. Translating it yields CASRGQGARGTSGIVEEQYF.

This clonotype was seen repeatedly, ten times or more. V and J are TRBV12-3 or TRBV12-4 and TRBJ1-1; D not resolved. The CDR3 sequence is 11 residues long. The V end lost 1 base, the J end lost 11 bases, and 8 bases lay between the germline ends. CDR3 residues: CASSLGLKAFF. DNA for the CDR3: TGTGCCAGCAGTTTAGGGCTGAAGGCTTTCTTT.

This chain connects TRBV6-5 to TRBJ2-7; no firm D call. The V and J ends lost 2 bases and 5 bases respectively, with 10 bases between them. The CDR3 covers 13 residues. Per the germline V gene, CDR1 is MNHEY and CDR2 is SVGAGI. The CDR3 is CASSYTTGDEQYF. CDR3 in DNA: TGTGCCAGCAGTTACACGACTGGGGACGAGCAGTACTTC.

In its sample, this clonotype was seen a few times. The rearrangement joins TRBV6-1 to TRBJ1-1; 10 bases line up with TRBD1. The germline V gene has CDR1 MNHNS and CDR2 SASEGT. The CDR3 spans 14 residues. V was clipped by 7 bases and J by 4 bases; unmatched bases: 6. The CDR3 region has the DNA TGTGCCAGCATCGCGACAGGGGGCCGCACTGAAGCTTTCTTT. This gives the protein CASIATGGRTEAFF.

This clonotype was observed a few times. This rearrangement joins TRBV12-3 or TRBV12-4 to TRBJ1-5; D is unclear. The V and J ends lost 4 bases and 4 bases respectively, with 11 bases between them. The CDR3 covers 14 residues. CDR3 residues: CASSYFGENQPQHF. The CDR3 DNA follows: TGTGCCAGCAGTTACTTTGGGGAGAATCAGCCCCAGCATTTT.

CDR3 nucleotides: TGTGCCAGTAGTGTCATCACGACTAGCGGGGAAATCCCCCCACAAGAGACCCAGTACTTC. Residues: CASSVITTSGEIPPQETQYF. This sequence joins TRBV19 and TRBJ2-5; 11 bases line up with TRBD2. The CDR3 runs 20 residues. CDR1 LNHDA and CDR2 SQIVND come from the germline V gene (reference sequence). V shed 5 bases, J shed 2 bases, and the junction held 19 bases outside the gene matches.

This clonotype has just a few counts. This sequence joins TRBV29-1 and TRBJ1-2; D is perhaps TRBD1 (6 bases). CDR1 SQVTM and CDR2 ANQGSEA come from the germline V gene. The germline V and J ends were trimmed by 3 bases and 1 base, with 15 bases remaining between them. This CDR3 is 15 amino acids long. Written as DNA, the CDR3 is TGCAGCGTTGACGGGGGGGCAGAGTTTAACTATGGCTACACCTTC. This translates into CSVDGGAEFNYGYTF.

This clonotype has only one observation. The chain links TRBV5-4 to TRBJ1-6; 10 bases fit TRBD1. The CDR3 loop spans 18 amino acids. Germline CDR1 is SGHNT and CDR2 is YYREEE (reference sequence). The J segment lost 6 bases and the V segment lost 4 bases, leaving 13 bases of the junction unmatched. DNA of the CDR3: TGTGCCAGCAGCCCCGGAGACAGGGGGCGTAGGGCTAATTCACCCCTCCACTTT. This codes for CASSPGDRGRRANSPLHF.

This chain links TRBV20-1 with TRBJ2-2; no definite D call. CDR3 length: 12 residues. Trimming took 1 base from V and 8 from J, leaving 8 bases between them. The V gene's germline CDR1 is DFQATT and CDR2 SNEGSKA (reference sequence). The CDR3 DNA reads as TGCAGTGCTAGAGGGTTGGGGGGGGAGCTGTTTTTT. It specifies CSARGLGGELFF.

This chain connects TRBV29-1 to TRBJ1-1; weak D call: TRBD1 (5 bases). The V and J ends lost 4 bases and 2 bases respectively, with 17 bases between them. Germline V gene lookup returns CDR1 SQVTM and CDR2 ANQGSEA. The CDR3 extends over 15 amino acids. The CDR3 spells CSVAQGGERNTEAFF. The CDR3 nucleotides read TGCAGCGTTGCCCAGGGAGGGGAAAGAAACACTGAAGCTTTCTTT.

The chain uses TRBV29-1 and TRBJ2-7; possibly TRBD1 for D (8 bases). V lost 7 bases to trimming and J lost 1 base, with 20 bases between them. This CDR3 is 15 amino acids long. Germline V gene data show CDR1 as SQVTM and CDR2 as ANQGSEA. The CDR3 region is CSEKSGTGGSYEQYF. CDR3 DNA: TGCAGCGAGAAAAGCGGGACAGGTGGGTCCTACGAGCAGTACTTC.

The rearrangement uses TRBV28 and TRBJ2-2, with a tentative D call TRBD1 (7 bases). V lost 5 bases, J lost 4 bases, and 14 bases lay in between. The CDR3 contains 15 residues. The germline gives CDR1 MDHEN, CDR2 SYDVKM. In nucleotides, the CDR3 is TGTGCCAGCAGTCCTCAGGGGGAGGTCACCGGGGAGCTGTTTTTT. It codes for CASSPQGEVTGELFF.

The V gene is TRBV19, the J gene TRBJ1-6, with D possibly TRBD1 on 6 matching bases. V was shortened by 3 bases and J by 9 bases, with 15 bases between the two germline ends. The CDR3 loop spans 15 amino acids. The germline gives CDR1 LNHDA, CDR2 SQIVND (reference sequence). Here the CDR3 DNA reads TGTGCCAGTAGTATTTGGCCGGACAGATCTTCACCCCTCCACTTT. It encodes CASSIWPDRSSPLHF.